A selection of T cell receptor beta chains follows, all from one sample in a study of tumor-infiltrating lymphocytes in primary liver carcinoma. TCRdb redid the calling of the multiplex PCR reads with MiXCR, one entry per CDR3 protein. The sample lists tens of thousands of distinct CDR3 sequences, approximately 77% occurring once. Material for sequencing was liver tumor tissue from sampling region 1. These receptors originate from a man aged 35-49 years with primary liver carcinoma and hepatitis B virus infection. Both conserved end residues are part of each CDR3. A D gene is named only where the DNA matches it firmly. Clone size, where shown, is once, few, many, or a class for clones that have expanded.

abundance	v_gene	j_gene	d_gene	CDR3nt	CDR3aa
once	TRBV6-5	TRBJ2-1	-	TGTGCCAGCAGTTATAGTGGCGGTCTAGCGCCATGTGAGCAGTTCTTC	CASSYSGGLAPCEQFF
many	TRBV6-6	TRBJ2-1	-	TGTGCCAGCACCCAAAGCAGGGGAAATGAGCAGTTCTTC	CASTQSRGNEQFF
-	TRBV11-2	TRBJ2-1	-	TGTGCCAGCCGATCCGCTGCAGGCGGTAATGAGCAGCTATTC	CASRSAAGGNEQLF
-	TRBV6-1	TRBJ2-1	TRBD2	TGTGTCAGCAGTGAAACTGTGGGGGGGACGAGGTATGAGCAATTCTTC	CVSSETVGGTRYEQFF
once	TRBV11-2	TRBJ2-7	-	TGTACCAGCAGCGTCCTGTGGGGCGAGCAGTATTTC	CTSSVLWGEQYF
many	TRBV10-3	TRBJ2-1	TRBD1	TGTGCCGTCCAAACAGGGGTAAATGAGCAGTTCTTC	CAVQTGVNEQFF
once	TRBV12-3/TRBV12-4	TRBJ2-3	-	TGTGCCAGCAGCAGAGGCCCGAATCAGCCCCAGTATTTT	CASSRGPNQPQYF
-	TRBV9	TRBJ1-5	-	TGTGCCAGCAGCGTAGGTATGGTCGCCGGGCCCCAGCATTTT	CASSVGMVAGPQHF
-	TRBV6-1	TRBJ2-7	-	TGTGCCAGCAGTGGCCCGGGAACACACGAGCAGTACTTC	CASSGPGTHEQYF
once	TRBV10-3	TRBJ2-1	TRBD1	TGTGCCATCGGTGACACAGGGGGTGCGTACAATGAGCAGTTCTTC	CAIGDTGGAYNEQFF
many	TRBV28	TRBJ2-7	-	TGTGCCAGCAGGCTACCTGTCTCCTACGAGCAGTACTTC	CASRLPVSYEQYF
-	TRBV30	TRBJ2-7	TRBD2	TGTGTCTGGAGTCCATGGGCGGGAGTATCCTACGAGCAGTACTTC	CVWSPWAGVSYEQYF
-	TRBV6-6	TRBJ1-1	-	TGTGCCGGCAGGCAGAGCATGAACACTAAAACTTTCTTT	CAGRQSMNTKTFF
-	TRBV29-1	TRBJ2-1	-	TGCAGCGGAGTGCCGGGAGAGGGGTTGGACGAGCAGTTCTTC	CSGVPGEGLDEQFF
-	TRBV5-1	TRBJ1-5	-	TGCGTCAGCAGTTATGGGGACGGGGGTCAGCCCCAGCATTTT	CVSSYGDGGQPQHF
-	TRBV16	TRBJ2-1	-	TGTGCCAGCAGCCAATTAGGGCGGAGATTTTACAATGAGCGATTCTTC	CASSQLGRRFYNERFF
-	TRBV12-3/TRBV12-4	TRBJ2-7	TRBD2	TGTGCCAGCGGTTTAGCGGGAGTCAGCGTGCAGTACTTC	CASGLAGVSVQYF
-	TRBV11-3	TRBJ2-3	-	TGTGCCAGCAATTTAGACCCCGGGACGGATACGCAATATTTT	CASNLDPGTDTQYF
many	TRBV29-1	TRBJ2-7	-	TGCAGCGTTGCATGGACCTCCTCCTACGAGCAGTACTTC	CSVAWTSSYEQYF
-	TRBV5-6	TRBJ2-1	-	TGTGCCAGCAGCCCAGTGGTAGGGAGCTCCCACAATGGGCAGTTCTTC	CASSPVVGSSHNGQFF
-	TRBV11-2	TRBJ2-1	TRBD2	TGTGCCGGGGGGGAAGTATACAATGAGCAGCTCTTC	CAGGEVYNEQLF
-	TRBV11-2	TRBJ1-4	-	TGTGCCAGCAGTTTAGAAGTTGGGGTCGAAAAACTGTTTTTT	CASSLEVGVEKLFF
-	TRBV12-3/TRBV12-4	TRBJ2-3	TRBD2	TGTGTCAGCAGTTCTCCCGGACTAGCGGGCACAGATATGCAGTATTTT	CVSSSPGLAGTDMQYF
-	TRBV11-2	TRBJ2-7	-	TGTGCCAGCTGCTTAACCGACGGGGCCTACGAGCAGCACTTC	CASCLTDGAYEQHF
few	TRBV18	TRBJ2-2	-	TGTACCAGCTCACGTCCAACCGGGGAGCTGTTTTTT	CTSSRPTGELFF